This TCR beta chain was retrieved from a study of pediatric ulcerative colitis. Data came from immunoSEQ multiplex PCR; TCRdb stores just in-frame clones and leaves some out. The sample holds 37,000 or so clones, around four fifths seen once. V lost 5 bases to trimming and J lost 5 bases, with 13 bases between them. The CDR3 is made up of 14 amino acids. Germline V gives CDR1 SGHTA, CDR2 FQGNSA. This rearrangement joins TRBV7-2 to TRBJ2-1, with a weak D call TRBD1 (6 bases). This receptor was obtained from a girl between 10 and 17 years old with moderate ulcerative colitis. Specimen: blood. The CDR3 loop is CASSGDRSNNEQFF. In nucleotides, the CDR3 is TGTGCCAGCAGCGGTGACAGGAGCAACAATGAGCAGTTCTTC.